These 20 T cell receptor beta chains were all obtained from the same sample, sequenced in a study of T cells in Graves' hyperthyroidism and ophthalmopathy. Researchers took RNA transcripts and amplified the TCR beta CDR3 regions from them. Using the HTBI primer set, a first-round RT-PCR was run on the TCR CDR3. TCRdb recomputed calls from the multiplex PCR reads with MiXCR, one row per CDR3 protein. The data hold roughly 550,000 distinct CDR3 sequences, with 15% to 20% observed a single time. Sequencing used blood. The receptors shown here come from a woman aged 25 to 39 with Graves' ophthalmopathy.

This clonotype was detected a few times. The chain employs TRBV7-2 and TRBJ2-2, with TRBD2 matching 7 bases. This CDR3 is 16 amino acids long. The germline V gene encodes CDR1 SGHTA and CDR2 FQGNSA. J gave up 7 bases and V 1 base, and 9 bases lay outside the gene matches. The CDR3 reads CASSLGFAGADGELFF. Written as DNA, the CDR3 is TGTGCCAGCAGCTTAGGGTTCGCGGGAGCGGACGGGGAGCTGTTTTTT. Combining the CDR3 with reference TRBV7-2 and TRBJ2-2 gives the whole variable domain GAGVSQSPSNKVTEKGKDVELRCDPISGHTALYWYRQSLGQGLEFLIYFQGNSAPDKSGLPSDRFSAERTGGSVSTLTIQRTQQEDSAVYLCASSLGFAGADGELFFGEGSRLTVL.

This clonotype showed up many times. This chain connects TRBV11-2 to TRBJ2-3; no clear D. The CDR3 contains 12 residues. Germline loops: CDR1 SGHAT, CDR2 FQNNGV. The V and J ends lost 5 bases and 6 bases respectively, with 9 bases between them. CDR3: CASSPLGDTQYF. DNA of the CDR3: TGTGCCAGCAGCCCCCTCGGGGATACGCAGTATTTT.

In its sample, this clonotype was seen a few times. The rearrangement joins TRBV18 to TRBJ2-7; D gene unclear. Trimming shortened V by 8 bases and J by 0 bases, and 26 bases separated the two germline ends. The CDR3 runs to 18 residues. Per germline, CDR1 KGHSH and CDR2 LQKENI. The CDR3 loop is CASSPHADGFSSSYEQYF. CDR3 nucleotide sequence: TGTGCCAGCAGCCCTCACGCGGACGGATTCTCGAGCTCCTACGAGCAGTACTTC.

In its sample, this clonotype was seen many times. The V and J genes are TRBV7-6 and TRBJ1-1; D unresolved. Looked up from germline, CDR1 is SGHVS and CDR2 is FNYEAQ. Trimming shortened V by 3 bases and J by 7 bases, and 9 bases separated the two germline ends. This CDR3 comprises 12 residues. The CDR3 region has the DNA TGTGCCAGCAGCTTGGAGTATAGTGAAGCTTTCTTT. It codes for CASSLEYSEAFF.

The rearrangement uses TRBV5-4 and TRBJ2-4; 7 nucleotides match TRBD1. V was pared by 4 bases and J by 3 bases, with 10 bases of the junction left unmatched. Germline V lookup: CDR1 SGHNT, CDR2 YYREEE (reference sequence). CDR3 length: 16 residues. The CDR3 DNA is TGTGCCAGCAGCAAAATGACAGGGTGGGGCAAAAACATTCAGTACTTC. This encodes CASSKMTGWGKNIQYF.

The DNA for the CDR3 is TGCAGCGTTGTGATCCACTCTGGGGCCAACGTCCTGACTTTC. This gives the protein CSVVIHSGANVLTF. This sequence joins TRBV29-1 and TRBJ2-6; D ambiguous. Germline CDR1 SQVTM, CDR2 ANQGSEA. The CDR3 sequence is 14 residues long. Trimming left V 4 bases short and J 0 bases short, with 7 bases between.

In its sample, this clonotype was seen many times. The chain recombines TRBV11-2 with TRBJ2-7, with 7 bases fitting TRBD2. After removal of 4 bases from V and 5 bases from J, the junction contained 2 bases not matched to a gene. Germline CDR1 is SGHAT and CDR2 is FQNNGV. This CDR3 has 12 amino acids. The CDR3 region has the DNA TGTGCCAGCAGCTCAGCGGGAAACGAGCAGTACTTC. It encodes CASSSAGNEQYF. The full variable domain, in which reference TRBV11-2 and TRBJ2-7 provide the parts outside the CDR3, is EAGVAQSPRYKIIEKRQSVAFWCNPISGHATLYWYQQILGQGPKLLIQFQNNGVVDDSQLPKDRFSAERLKGVDSTLKIQPAKLEDSAVYLCASSSAGNEQYFGPGTRLTVT.

This clonotype was observed many times. The chain uses TRBV7-8 and TRBJ2-5, with D unresolved. The germline V and J ends were trimmed by 1 base and 5 bases, with 17 bases remaining between them. The CDR3 sequence is 16 residues long. Germline V gene data show CDR1 as SGHVS and CDR2 as FQNEAQ. CDR3 bases: TGTGCCAGCAGCTTAGGGTTGCGGAGCGCAGCGGAGACCCAGTACTTC. It codes for CASSLGLRSAAETQYF.

This clonotype appeared many times. J is TRBJ2-7 and V is TRBV20-1; a possible D gene is TRBD2 (5 bases). Germline V lookup: CDR1 DFQATT, CDR2 SNEGSKA (reference sequence). V was trimmed by 6 bases and J by 3 bases, leaving 12 bases between them. This CDR3 has 12 residues. CDR3 coding DNA: TGCAGTGCAGCGGAGGACCTCTACGAGCAGTACTTC. Translation gives CSAAEDLYEQYF.

This clonotype was detected ten times or more. The chain carries TRBV7-2 and TRBJ2-1, with D possibly being TRBD2 (6 bases). The CDR3 covers 16 residues. Germline V CDR1 and CDR2: SGHTA, FQGNSA. V gave up 5 bases and J gave up 1 base, with 15 bases separating them. The CDR3 is CASSPRAGWSYNEQFF. CDR3 in DNA: TGTGCCAGCAGCCCCCGGGCGGGATGGTCCTACAATGAGCAGTTCTTC.

This clonotype was recorded many times. The chain links TRBV2 to TRBJ1-3, with D perhaps matching TRBD1 (6 bases). The germline V gene has CDR1 SNHLY and CDR2 FYNNEI. Trimming took 2 bases from V and 4 from J, leaving 9 bases between them. The CDR3 loop spans 14 amino acids. The CDR3: CASSETGTGNTIYF. The CDR3, as DNA: TGTGCCAGCAGTGAAACAGGGACGGGAAACACCATATATTTT.

The V gene is TRBV6-1, the J gene TRBJ1-4; D is undetermined. The CDR3 covers 13 residues. The germline gives CDR1 MNHNS, CDR2 SASEGT. V dropped 6 bases and J dropped 4 bases, with 9 bases sitting between them. The DNA of the CDR3 is TGTGCCAGCAGAGCGGGTCTTAATGAAAAACTGTTTTTT. Amino acid sequence: CASRAGLNEKLFF.

This clonotype occurred many times. The V and J genes are TRBV7-8 and TRBJ2-3; either TRBD1 or TRBD2 may supply D (5 bases each). The CDR3 contains 15 residues. Looked up from germline, CDR1 is SGHVS and CDR2 is FQNEAQ. Trimming took off 4 bases at V and 2 bases at J, with 13 bases between the two ends. The CDR3 sequence: CASSSPGRNTDTQYF. The CDR3 region has the DNA TGTGCCAGCAGCTCCCCGGGGCGGAACACAGATACGCAGTATTTT.

The table lists this clonotype with many counts. V usage is TRBV28 and J usage is TRBJ2-2; D call uncertain. CDR3 length: 14 residues. Trimming took 3 bases from V and 1 from J, leaving 6 bases between them. The germline CDR1 and CDR2 sequences are MDHEN and SYDVKM. The CDR3: CASSFSGNTGELFF. Written as DNA, the CDR3 is TGTGCCAGCAGTTTTTCCGGGAACACCGGGGAGCTGTTTTTT. Supplemented by reference TRBV28 and TRBJ2-2, the full variable domain reads DVKVTQSSRYLVKRTGEKVFLECVQDMDHENMFWYRQDPGLGLRLIYFSYDVKMKEKGDIPEGYSVSREKKERFSLILESASTNQTSMYLCASSFSGNTGELFFGEGSRLTVL.

This clonotype was seen a handful of times. The chain employs TRBV20-1 and TRBJ1-2; no clear D. Germline V gene lookup returns CDR1 DFQATT and CDR2 SNEGSKA (reference sequence). This CDR3 spans 14 amino acids. V was cut by 6 bases and J by 4 bases, with 18 bases left in between. CDR3 bases: TGCAGTGCCCTGGGCGGGGAGAAACGCTATGGCTACACCTTC. Residues: CSALGGEKRYGYTF.

The V call is TRBV5-1, the J call TRBJ2-7; 13 bases are a match to TRBD2. Germline V gene data show CDR1 as SGHRS and CDR2 as YFSETQ. Trimming removed 4 bases from V and 6 bases from J; junction bases left unmatched: 10. This CDR3 region has 16 residues. Here the CDR3 reads CASSPAGLAGAFEQYF. In nucleotides, the CDR3 is TGCGCCAGCAGCCCGGCTGGACTAGCGGGAGCCTTCGAGCAGTACTTC.

The table lists this clonotype with many counts. The chain joins TRBV13 to TRBJ1-6, with 7 bases fitting TRBD1. Germline V gives CDR1 PRHDT, CDR2 FYEKMQ (reference sequence). The trim removed 4 bases at V and 4 bases at J, leaving 1 base unmatched. The CDR3 extends over 14 amino acids. The CDR3 sequence: CASSSGQYNSPLHF. The DNA of the CDR3 is TGTGCCAGCAGCTCGGGACAGTATAATTCACCCCTCCACTTT.

The table lists this clonotype with many counts. The chain combines TRBV12-3 or TRBV12-4 with TRBJ1-5; 7 bases agree with TRBD1. V lost 6 bases to trimming and J lost 5 bases; unmatched junction nucleotides: 4. This CDR3 contains 13 residues. DNA for the CDR3: TGTGCCAGCAGCAGGGACAGTTATCAGCCCCAGCATTTT. Amino acids: CASSRDSYQPQHF.

The chain carries TRBV3-1 and TRBJ2-7; D unresolved. V gave up 3 bases and J gave up 7 bases, with 16 bases separating them. Germline CDR1 is LGHDT and CDR2 is YNNKEL (reference sequence). The CDR3 covers 14 residues. The CDR3 loop is CASSQQGPLMEQYF. The CDR3 DNA follows: TGTGCCAGCAGCCAGCAAGGGCCCCTAATGGAGCAGTACTTC.

In its sample, this clonotype was seen a few times. The chain employs TRBV4-1 and TRBJ2-7; TRBD1 matches 7 bases. The CDR3 totals 14 residues. Germline assignment: CDR1 MGHRA and CDR2 YSYEKL. Trimming took 4 bases from V and 5 from J; bases not matched to a gene: 8. In DNA form, the CDR3 reads TGCGCCAGCAGCCGAGACAGGGAAGGGCACGAGCAGTACTTC. Translated, it gives CASSRDREGHEQYF.